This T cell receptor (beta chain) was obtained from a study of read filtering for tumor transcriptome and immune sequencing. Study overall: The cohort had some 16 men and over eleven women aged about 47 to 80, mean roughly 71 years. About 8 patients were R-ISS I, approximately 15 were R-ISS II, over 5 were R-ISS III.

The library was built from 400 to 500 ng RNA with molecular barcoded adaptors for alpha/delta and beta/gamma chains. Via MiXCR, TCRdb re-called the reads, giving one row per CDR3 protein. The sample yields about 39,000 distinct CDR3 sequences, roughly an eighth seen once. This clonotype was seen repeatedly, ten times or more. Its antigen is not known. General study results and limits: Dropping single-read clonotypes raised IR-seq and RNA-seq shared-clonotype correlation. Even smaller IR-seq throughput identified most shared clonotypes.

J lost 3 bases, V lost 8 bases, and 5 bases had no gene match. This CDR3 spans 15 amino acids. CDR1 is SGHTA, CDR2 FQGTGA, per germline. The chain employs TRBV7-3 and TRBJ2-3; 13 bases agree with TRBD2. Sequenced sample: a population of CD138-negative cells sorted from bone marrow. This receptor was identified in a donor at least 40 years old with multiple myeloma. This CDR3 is CASPRLAGGTDTQYF. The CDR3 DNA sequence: TGTGCCAGCCCCCGACTAGCGGGAGGAACAGATACGCAGTATTTT. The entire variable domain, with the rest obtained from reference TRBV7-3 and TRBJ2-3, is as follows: GAGVSQTPSNKVTEKGKYVELRCDPISGHTALYWYRQSLGQGPEFLIYFQGTGAADDSGLPNDRFFAVRPEGSVSTLKIQRTERGDSAVYLCASPRLAGGTDTQYFGPGTRLTVL.